The sequence of this T cell receptor beta chain was determined in a study of CD8+CD57+ T cells in acquired aplastic anemia. On the study more broadly: Recorded DNA amounts for sorted CD4+ and CD8+ cells had an average of about 3 ug. Study-wide findings and caveats: Patients and controls had CD8+ Simpson's diversity values that were not significantly distinct. Patients and controls were found to share over 25 CD8+ CDR3 sequences.

This clonotype was seen more than once but under ten times. Its antigen is not identified. The template for TCR beta VDJ and CDR3 sequence profiling was genomic DNA. TCRdb used MiXCR to reprocess the reads, holding one entry per CDR3 protein. The data hold around 430,000 distinct CDR3 sequences, with around 32% observed a single time. Deletions cut 3 bases from V and 0 bases from J, with 20 bases between. Germline V CDR1 and CDR2: LNHDA, SQIVND (reference sequence). The CDR3 spans 18 residues. Those patients picked for sequencing had displayed CD8+CD57+ cell expansion on flow cytometry. Acquired aplastic anemia of severe grade affected all patients.

This sequence originates from a human donor with aplastic anemia. The J gene is TRBJ1-1, the V gene TRBV19; tentatively, D is TRBD1 (5 bases). The source material was sorted CD4+, CD8+, or CD8+CD57+ T cells (not recorded which) from PBMCs. CDR3 loop: CASSIQVGQGLLNTEAFF. The CDR3 DNA sequence: TGTGCCAGTAGTATTCAGGTCGGGCAGGGCCTATTGAACACTGAAGCTTTCTTT.